This TCR beta chain is drawn from a study of early T cells in non-severe SARS-CoV-2 infection. Study background: Chains were unpaired, as sequencing was done on bulk RNA from unsorted whole blood.

The V and J ends lost 4 bases and 4 bases respectively, with 14 bases between them. Per the germline V gene, CDR1 is LGHNA and CDR2 is YSLEER. This CDR3 contains 14 residues. Researchers tagged individual cDNA molecules with unique molecular identifiers. TCRdb re-called the 5' RACE reads through MiXCR, storing one row per CDR3 protein. The table has 80,000 to 95,000 distinct CDR3 sequences, 16% seen once. The study, taken as a whole, reports: Comparison of clonotypes with VDJdb favored anti-spike CD8 responses while missing private and CD4 specificities.

This clonotype was detected only a few times. Its antigen is as yet unknown. The material was whole blood, obtained at baseline. The sequence derives from an adult who was a healthcare worker with PCR-confirmed SARS-CoV-2 infection or an uninfected control (not recorded which). V gene TRBV4-3 combines with J gene TRBJ2-7; TRBD2 might be the D (6 bases). In DNA form, the CDR3 reads TGCGCCAGCAGCCCGAAAGCGGAGGGGTACGAGCAGTACTTC. Its translation: CASSPKAEGYEQYF.